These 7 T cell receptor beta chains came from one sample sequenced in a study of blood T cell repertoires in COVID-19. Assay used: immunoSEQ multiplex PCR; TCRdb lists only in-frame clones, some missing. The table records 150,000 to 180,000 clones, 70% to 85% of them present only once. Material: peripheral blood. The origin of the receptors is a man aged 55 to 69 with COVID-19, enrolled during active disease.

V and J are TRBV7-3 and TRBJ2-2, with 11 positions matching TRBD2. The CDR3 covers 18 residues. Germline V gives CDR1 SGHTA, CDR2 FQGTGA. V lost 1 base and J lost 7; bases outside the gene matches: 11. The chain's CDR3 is CASSLSPSSGRRGGELFF. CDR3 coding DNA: TGTGCCAGCAGCTTAAGTCCCTCTAGCGGGAGGAGGGGCGGGGAGCTGTTTTTT. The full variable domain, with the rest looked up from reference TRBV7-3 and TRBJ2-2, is GAGVSQTPSNKVTEKGKYVELRCDPISGHTALYWYRQSLGQGPEFLIYFQGTGAADDSGLPNDRFFAVRPEGSVSTLKIQRTERGDSAVYLCASSLSPSSGRRGGELFFGEGSRLTVL.

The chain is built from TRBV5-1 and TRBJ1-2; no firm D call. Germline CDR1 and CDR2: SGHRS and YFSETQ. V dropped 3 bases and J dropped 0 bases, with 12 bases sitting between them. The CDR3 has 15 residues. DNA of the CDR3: TGCGCCAGCAGCTCCTCGGGGAACTCTAACTATGGCTACACCTTC. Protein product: CASSSSGNSNYGYTF.

CDR3 sequence: CASSEAGGDYGYTF. For the CDR3, the DNA is TGTGCCAGCAGTGAAGCGGGGGGTGACTATGGCTACACCTTC. The chain couples TRBV2 to TRBJ1-2; D is perhaps TRBD1 (5 bases). Trimming removed 0 bases at V and 3 bases at J, with 8 bases between. The CDR3 is 14 amino acids. Germline values: CDR1 SNHLY, CDR2 FYNNEI.

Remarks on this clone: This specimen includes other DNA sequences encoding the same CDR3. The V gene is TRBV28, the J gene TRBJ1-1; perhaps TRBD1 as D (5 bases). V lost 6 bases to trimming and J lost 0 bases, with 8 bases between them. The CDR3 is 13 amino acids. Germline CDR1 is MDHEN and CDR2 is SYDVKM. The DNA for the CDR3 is TGTGCCAGCAGACCGACAGTGAACACTGAAGCTTTCTTT. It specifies CASRPTVNTEAFF. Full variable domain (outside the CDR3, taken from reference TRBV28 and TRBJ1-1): DVKVTQSSRYLVKRTGEKVFLECVQDMDHENMFWYRQDPGLGLRLIYFSYDVKMKEKGDIPEGYSVSREKKERFSLILESASTNQTSMYLCASRPTVNTEAFFGQGTRLTVV.

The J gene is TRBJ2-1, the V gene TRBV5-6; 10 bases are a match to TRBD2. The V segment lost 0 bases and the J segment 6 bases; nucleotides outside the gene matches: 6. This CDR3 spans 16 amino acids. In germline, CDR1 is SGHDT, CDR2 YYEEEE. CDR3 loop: CASSLDPSGSSNEQFF. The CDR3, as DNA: TGTGCCAGCAGCTTGGATCCTAGCGGGAGTAGCAATGAGCAGTTCTTC.

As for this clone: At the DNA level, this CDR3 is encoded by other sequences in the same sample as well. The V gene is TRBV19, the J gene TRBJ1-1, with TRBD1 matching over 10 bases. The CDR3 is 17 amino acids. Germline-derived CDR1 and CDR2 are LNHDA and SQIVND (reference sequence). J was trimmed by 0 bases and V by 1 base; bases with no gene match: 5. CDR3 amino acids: CASSIGDRGRMNTEAFF. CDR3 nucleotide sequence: TGTGCCAGTAGTATAGGCGACAGGGGGCGGATGAACACTGAAGCTTTCTTT.

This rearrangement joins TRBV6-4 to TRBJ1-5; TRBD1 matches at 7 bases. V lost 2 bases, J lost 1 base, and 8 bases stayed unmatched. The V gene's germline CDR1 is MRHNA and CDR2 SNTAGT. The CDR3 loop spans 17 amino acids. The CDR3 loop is CASSDGRQGLSNQPQHF. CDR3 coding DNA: TGTGCCAGCAGTGACGGGCGACAGGGTCTCAGCAATCAGCCCCAGCATTTT.